The 9 T cell receptor beta chains given below trace back to one sample, sequenced in a study of PD-1 blockade in mismatch repair-deficient tumors. Measured with immunoSEQ multiplex PCR; TCRdb has only the in-frame clones, and not every one. Of 25,000 to 30,000 clones listed, about 81% are singletons. The specimen was PBMCs, collected before pembrolizumab treatment. The receptors come from an adult with mismatch repair-deficient cancer.

The chain carries TRBV5-1 and TRBJ1-1; no clear D. The V gene's germline CDR1 is SGHRS and CDR2 YFSETQ. The CDR3 is 16 amino acids. V lost 0 bases and J lost 3, with 15 bases in between. As DNA, the CDR3 is TGCGCCAGCAGCTTGGATCCCCGTAGAGGATACACTGAAGCTTTCTTT. This translates into CASSLDPRRGYTEAFF.

This clone was picked up one time. The gene calls are TRBV6-4 and TRBJ2-1, with 8 bases lining up with TRBD2. V lost 6 bases and J lost 4; bases outside the gene matches: 5. The germline V gene has CDR1 MRHNA and CDR2 SNTAGT. This CDR3 is built from 14 residues. CDR3 DNA sequence: TGTGCCAGCAGCCAGGGACTAGGTTACAATGAGCAGTTCTTC. Encoded protein: CASSQGLGYNEQFF.

This rearrangement joins TRBV23-1 to TRBJ2-5; TRBD2 might be the D (6 bases). TRBV23-1 is sorted into the ORF group, with uncertain function. Trimming left V 2 bases short and J 3 bases short, with 10 bases between. CDR3 length: 14 amino acids. The CDR3 DNA follows: TGCGCCAGCAGTCAAAAAGTAGCGGAAGAGACCCAGTACTTC. Residues: CASSQKVAEETQYF.

The chain employs TRBV7-8 and TRBJ2-5; possible D gene TRBD2, 5 bases. The length of the CDR3 is 14 residues. Deletions cut 1 base from V and 4 bases from J, with 10 bases between. CDR1 and CDR2 (germline): SGHVS, FQNEAQ. The CDR3 DNA follows: TGTGCCAGCAGCTTAGGAGGGTTGGGAGAGACCCAGTACTTC. Translated: CASSLGGLGETQYF.

V and J are TRBV7-9 and TRBJ1-1, with 8 bases fitting TRBD1. The V gene's germline CDR1 is SEHNR and CDR2 FQNEAQ (reference sequence). The CDR3 is 13 amino acids. The ends lost 4 bases at V and 10 bases at J; junction bases unmatched: 8. The CDR3 loop reads CASSSTGATRAFF. Here the CDR3 DNA reads TGTGCCAGCAGCTCGACAGGGGCGACTAGAGCTTTCTTT.

This chain uses TRBV19 with TRBJ2-7, with a possible D match to TRBD1 (6 bases). The germline V and J ends were trimmed by 1 base and 5 bases, with 12 bases remaining between them. The CDR3 is 14 amino acids. Germline V gives CDR1 LNHDA, CDR2 SQIVND (reference sequence). CDR3 in amino acids: CASSIGNRAHEQYF. The CDR3 coding sequence is TGTGCCAGTAGTATAGGGAACAGGGCCCACGAGCAGTACTTC.

Comments on this clone: Its ends do not fully match the called genes, so a read error is possible. V and J are TRBV6-6 and TRBJ1-3; D may be TRBD1 (6 bases). The germline CDR1 and CDR2 sequences are MNHNY and SVGAGI (reference sequence). The CDR3 sequence is 15 residues long. The CDR3 DNA reads as TGTACCAGCAGTTACACGGCAGGGGTCGGAAACACCATATATTTT. Translation gives CTSSYTAGVGNTIYF.

The chain uses TRBV6-5 and TRBJ2-1, with 7 bases lining up with TRBD1. Germline V lookup: CDR1 MNHEY, CDR2 SVGAGI. The CDR3 sequence is 16 residues long. V lost 2 bases and J lost 6; bases outside the gene matches: 10. CDR3 sequence: CASSYSSGQVVNEQFF. The CDR3 nucleotides are TGTGCCAGCAGTTACAGCTCCGGACAGGTGGTCAATGAGCAGTTCTTC.

The V call is TRBV6-1, the J call TRBJ1-2, with D tentatively TRBD1 (6 bases). Germline CDR1 reads MNHNS; CDR2 reads SASEGT. The CDR3 spans 15 residues. Trimming pared 3 bases from V and 8 bases from J, leaving 19 bases between. The CDR3 here is CASSDQSTGTNGYTF. CDR3 bases: TGTGCCAGCAGTGATCAGAGCACAGGGACGAACGGCTACACCTTC.